This TCR beta chain was sequenced during a study of cytotoxic CD8 clonotypes in ibrutinib-treated CLL (dated by TCRdb to the early 2020s). The study in broad terms: The cohort included around 15 treatment-naive and roughly ten relapsed/refractory patients; roughly 17 were IGHV unmutated. Partial responses were observed in roughly 24 patients and complete responses in 2; after a median follow-up of roughly 72 months, remission was maintained in approximately 15 patients and progression was observed in approximately 12. Response samples were obtained after a median of roughly eleven months of treatment, with a range of about 6 to 40 months. An average of around 260,000 productive templates and approximately 91,000 productive rearrangements was obtained per sample. Of the roughly 81 people in the trial, about 25 had longitudinal samples available. Cryopreserved peripheral blood mononuclear cells were collected before treatment, at response, and at either disease progression or sustained remission. All remission and progressive disease samples were collected while patients were still receiving ibrutinib. Study-wide conclusions, independent of this receptor: Clonality rose at ibrutinib response, remained stable during sustained remission, and dropped back toward baseline at progression. Baseline clonality exceeded that of age-matched healthy donors and correlated strongly with circulating CD8+ T-cell counts. Public clonotypes were rare and either shrank or stayed stable during treatment, and the rise in clonality at ibrutinib response reflected expansion of private clonotypes. Sampling times were not matched between sustained-remission and progressing patients, and lymph node repertoires were not studied.

Worth noting for this clone: It lacks a known antigen. Nothing much larger sits one base from this clone, and base qualities are not available.

For TCR beta library preparation, 2 to 2.5 micrograms of genomic DNA were isolated from cryopreserved PBMCs. High-throughput TCR beta sequencing was performed on longitudinal blood samples from CLL patients receiving ibrutinib monotherapy. The patients took part in an open-label, single-center phase 2 trial of ibrutinib monotherapy. V is reduced by 4 bases and J by 2 bases, leaving a spacing of 13 bases between them. According to the germline V gene, CDR1 reads SGHVS and CDR2 reads FNYEAQ. The CDR3, cysteine through phenylalanine, is 15 amino acids long. Only the CDR3 portion is preserved as DNA: 45 bases, with reading frame beginning at the first base. The goal of deep resolution MiSeq sequencing was a depth between 1 in 1 million and 1 in 200,000 T cells, and coverage averaged 10x per clonotype. TCR beta libraries were generated with the immunoSEQ hsTCRB Kit. On the study's bioinformatics: ImmunoSEQ Data Assistant and ImmunoSEQ Analyzer were used for data analysis, and V, D and J genes were assigned according to IMGT definitions. Clonality was computed as one minus normalized Shannon entropy of productive rearrangement frequencies, ranging from 0 to 1. Public clonotype analysis was restricted to overrepresented clonotypes comprising at least 0.05% of each patient's repertoire. Approximately 12 repertoires from age-matched healthy donors, obtained from immuneACCESS, served as clonality controls. TCRdb stores this immuneACCESS table with in-frame sequences only. Part of the clones is absent; in the studies checked, under half of the shortfall reflects unresolved V genes, and no reason is known for the rest. From that table come the V and J calls and clone size; the DNA was used to work out D and trimming. The sample table contains fewer than 400,000 clones; only one count was recorded for over 60% of them. Roughly 6.7% of the sample belongs to the ten largest clones.

The material sequenced was PBMCs, taken after 36 months of ibrutinib treatment. This receptor was taken from a human donor with chronic lymphocytic leukemia. The V gene is TRBV7-6 and the J gene is TRBJ2-3; the best D guess is TRBD1, with 6 bases matching. The nucleotides are TGTGCCAGCAGCTCTGGACAGACTCCCACAGATACGCAGTATTTT. Translated, it reads CASSSGQTPTDTQYF.